Detailed here is one T cell receptor (beta chain). Its matching antigen is unknown. The study sampled nominally healthy donors, though unrecorded immune exposures were likely. This sample was taken from a study of cytomegalovirus exposure and HLA in healthy donors. Study observations and caveats: Usually a TCR sequence was rare, but some public TCRs were found in many donors.

The V gene's germline CDR1 is SGHAT and CDR2 FQNNGV. Trimming shortened V by 6 bases and J by 2 bases, and 16 bases separated the two germline ends. The CDR3 spans 15 residues. Amplification used 60 Vbeta primers and 13 Jbeta primers. Only in-frame clones appear in the TCRdb table, and some are missing; sequencing was by immunoSEQ multiplex PCR. Of about 170,000 clones listed, around 85% are singletons. The V call is TRBV11-2, the J call TRBJ2-5; a weak D match, TRBD2 (7 bases). The sample was PBMCs. The TCR comes from a boy between 2 and 15 years old in good health and CMV-seronegative. CDR3 in amino acids: CASSLGGGLQETQYF. CDR3 in DNA: TGTGCCAGCAGTCTAGGGGGGGGGCTACAAGAGACCCAGTACTTC.